This T cell receptor (beta chain) was recovered during a study of STAT5B mutations in CD4+ large granular lymphocyte leukemia. Study conclusions and caveats: Top patient clones used TRBV06 genes more often: 8/27 versus 2/35 in controls. The CD4+ versus CD8+ T-LGLL clonality difference may reflect limited sample size. No patients shared main leukemic clonotypes, though about 25% appeared at low frequency elsewhere.

This CDR3 spans 15 amino acids. Germline-derived CDR1 and CDR2 are SGHNT and YENEEA. The V gene lost 5 bases and the J gene lost 0 bases, with 12 bases spanning the gap. About this clone: Its matching antigen is unknown.

Authors' processing steps: The detection floor for productive clonotype frequency was 2.59 x 10-5. Clones were read by immunoSEQ multiplex PCR, and TCRdb kept only the in-frame ones, dropping some. The D gene and trimming were derived from the DNA, and the V and J assignments and clone size from that table. The sample includes 32,000 or so clones, approximately 86% of them seen just once. This TCR came from a human donor in good health. Sequenced sample: CD4+ T cells from blood buffy coats. V gene TRBV11-3 combines with J gene TRBJ2-3; a weak D match, TRBD2 (6 bases). CDR3: CASSPGDSSTDTQYF. The DNA for the CDR3 is TGTGCCAGCAGCCCGGGGGATTCTAGCACAGATACGCAGTATTTT.